This T cell receptor (beta chain) originates from a study of shared T cell receptors in the human thymus. This clone is a singleton in its sample. Using immunoSEQ multiplex PCR, the repertoire was profiled, and TCRdb retains in-frame clones only, with some absent. Counted here are almost 550,000 clones, about four fifths occurring once; the ten biggest clones make up roughly 0.013%. V trimming: 0 bases; J trimming: 3 bases; junction bases outside the gene matches: 12. Looked up from germline, CDR1 is SGDLS and CDR2 is YYNGEE. CDR3 length: 18 amino acids. The same data also went into a second study, on human thymus T cells. This second study notes: From resections taken during corrective heart surgery, the thymus tissue was obtained. An apparent bias in V and J gene usage was seen in thymic and blood repertoires. Related research reported highly overlapping thymic repertoires among unrelated individuals.

Sequencing was done on a sample of thymocytes. The origin of this receptor is a boy younger than two with a congenital heart defect. The chain carries TRBV9 and TRBJ1-2; 9 bases fit TRBD1. The DNA for the CDR3 is TGTGCCAGCAGCGTAGCTCCGGACAGGGGTGGGATTTACTATGGCTACACCTTC. Translation: CASSVAPDRGGIYYGYTF.